This TCR delta chain was captured in a study of γδ T cells in repeated Plasmodium falciparum infection. Overall study: Four controlled malaria infections with P. falciparum NF54 spanned about 640 days. Samples were taken at baseline, before some infections, and 21 days after each. Malian samples came from no-transmission periods or across acute febrile malaria episodes.

Germline V CDR1 and CDR2: GEAIGNYY, EKD. V was clipped by 0 bases and J by 0 bases, with 16 bases between them. CDR3 length: 17 amino acids. General study results and limits: Malian children's Vdelta2-negative repertoires appeared more expanded and less diverse than Australians'.

Vgamma9/Vdelta2+ and Vdelta2-negative gammadelta T cells were flow-sorted from PBMC for bulk sequencing. TCRdb reprocessed the multiplex PCR reads through CATT. The table lists some 100,000 delta-chain clones, approximately 1.5% of them singletons. This clone was found a few times. Antigen unknown. The protein held in TCRdb is that of a much larger clone and does not match this DNA's translation at residue 6, likely because of a read error; the protein shown is translated from the DNA. Sequenced material: gamma-delta T cells from blood. The clonotype was recovered from a pool of human donors (malaria-infected and uninfected, not separated). The chain is built from TRDV2 and TRDJ1; the D gene is possibly TRDD3 (6 bases). The DNA of the CDR3 is TGTGCCTGTGACACCGCGGGATCGAGGGGATACACCGATAAACTCATCTTT. This encodes CACDTAGSRGYTDKLIF.